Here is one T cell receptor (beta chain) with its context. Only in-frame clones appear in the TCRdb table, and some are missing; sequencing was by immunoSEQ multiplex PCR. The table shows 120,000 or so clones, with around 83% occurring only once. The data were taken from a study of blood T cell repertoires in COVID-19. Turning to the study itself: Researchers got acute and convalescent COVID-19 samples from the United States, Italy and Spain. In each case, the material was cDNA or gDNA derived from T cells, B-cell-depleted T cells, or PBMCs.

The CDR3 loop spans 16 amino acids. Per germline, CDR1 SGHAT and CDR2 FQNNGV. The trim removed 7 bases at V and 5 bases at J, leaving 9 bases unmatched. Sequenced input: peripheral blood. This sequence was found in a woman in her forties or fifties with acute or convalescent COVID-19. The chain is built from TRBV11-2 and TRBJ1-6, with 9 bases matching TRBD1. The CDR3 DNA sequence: TGTGCCAGCACTCCAGGGGACAGGGAAAATAATTCACCCCTCCACTTT. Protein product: CASTPGDRENNSPLHF.